Each of the 30 T cell receptor beta chains below was sequenced from the same sample in a study of cytomegalovirus exposure and HLA in healthy donors. Primers: 60 Vbeta forward and 13 Jbeta reverse. The protocol was immunoSEQ multiplex PCR, while the TCRdb copy is restricted to in-frame clones and leaves out a portion. The profile shows about 180,000 clones, approximately 80% of them singletons. Source material: PBMCs. The receptors were sampled from a woman aged 45-60 years in good health and CMV-seronegative.

This clone has just one count. The rearrangement joins TRBV7-9 to TRBJ1-2, with no clear D. V dropped 2 bases and J dropped 6 bases, with 10 bases sitting between them. There are 13 residues in the CDR3. Germline CDR1 SEHNR, CDR2 FQNEAQ (reference sequence). CDR3 coding DNA: TGTGCCAGCAGCTTAACACAAGTTGATGGCTACACCTTC. Protein product: CASSLTQVDGYTF.

The chain combines TRBV14 with TRBJ2-2, with 12 nucleotides matching TRBD1. The CDR3 sequence is 17 residues long. The V and J ends lost 0 bases and 2 bases, in that order; junction bases with no gene match: 1. Germline V CDR1 and CDR2: SGHDN, FVKESK. The CDR3, as DNA: TGTGCCAGCAGCCAAGATGGGACAGGGGGCAACACCGGGGAGCTGTTTTTT. It is translated as CASSQDGTGGNTGELFF.

The chain joins TRBV28 to TRBJ1-1, with D possibly TRBD1 on 5 matching bases. The CDR3 totals 14 residues. Germline V gives CDR1 MDHEN, CDR2 SYDVKM. V lost 4 bases, J lost 0 bases, and 9 bases lay in between. The CDR3 nucleotides are TGTGCCAGCAGTTCCTCAGGGATGAACACTGAAGCTTTCTTT. Its translation: CASSSSGMNTEAFF.

This chain uses TRBV9 with TRBJ2-7; 8 nucleotides align to TRBD1. Trimming removed 4 bases from V and 2 bases from J; junction bases left unmatched: 5. The CDR3 contains 14 residues. Germline assignment: CDR1 SGDLS and CDR2 YYNGEE. For the CDR3, the DNA is TGTGCCAGCAGCCCCCGACAGGGGCCCTACGAGCAGTACTTC. It yields the protein CASSPRQGPYEQYF.

The chain is built from TRBV5-4 and TRBJ2-3; 15 bases fit TRBD2. Trimming cost V 5 bases and J 6 bases; bases outside gene matches: 7. Germline CDR1 SGHNT, CDR2 YYREEE (reference sequence). The CDR3 is 16 amino acids. The CDR3 is CASRPGTSGRSDTQYF. CDR3 in DNA: TGTGCCAGCAGACCTGGGACTAGCGGGAGGTCGGATACGCAGTATTTT.

The J gene is TRBJ2-4, the V gene TRBV4-1; TRBD1 might be the D (6 bases). Deletions cut 0 bases from V and 9 bases from J, with 15 bases between. The germline gives CDR1 MGHRA, CDR2 YSYEKL. CDR3 length: 15 amino acids. CDR3 sequence: CASSQDPQGRVIQYF. The DNA for the CDR3 is TGCGCCAGCAGCCAAGACCCACAGGGACGGGTCATTCAGTACTTC.

This chain joins TRBV7-2 and TRBJ2-7; 7 positions agree with TRBD2. V was clipped by 5 bases and J by 3 bases; unmatched bases: 10. Germline loops: CDR1 SGHTA, CDR2 FQGNSA. The CDR3 runs 15 residues. Here the CDR3 reads CASSPRSGGDYEQYF. CDR3 coding DNA: TGTGCCAGCAGCCCACGGTCGGGGGGTGACTACGAGCAGTACTTC.

The chain carries TRBV18 and TRBJ2-2; no clear D gene. CDR1 is KGHSH and CDR2 is LQKENI in the germline V gene. This CDR3 is built from 13 residues. Trimming cost V 4 bases and J 6 bases, with 9 bases left between them. The CDR3 reads CASSRGPSGELFF. CDR3 sequence (DNA): TGTGCCAGCTCACGAGGCCCTTCCGGGGAGCTGTTTTTT.

V and J are TRBV19 and TRBJ2-3; D is perhaps TRBD2 (6 bases). CDR3 size: 14 residues. From germline, CDR1 is LNHDA and CDR2 SQIVND (reference sequence). V lost 5 bases, J lost 2 bases, and 11 bases lay in between. CDR3 sequence reads: CASSPGTYTDTQYF. DNA for the CDR3: TGTGCCAGTAGTCCAGGGACTTACACAGATACGCAGTATTTT.

This chain connects TRBV7-9 to TRBJ1-3, with D possibly matching TRBD1 (6 bases). The CDR3 runs 15 residues. Trimming took 5 bases from V and 0 from J, leaving 11 bases between them. Germline lookup yields CDR1 SEHNR and CDR2 FQNEAQ (reference sequence). The CDR3 nucleotides are TGTGCCAGCAGCCCTACAGGGAGCTCTGGAAACACCATATATTTT. This gives the protein CASSPTGSSGNTIYF.

The chain joins TRBV4-2 to TRBJ1-4, with TRBD1 as a possible D gene (6 bases). Germline-derived CDR1 and CDR2 are LGHNA and YNFKEQ. V was clipped by 0 bases and J by 7 bases, with 18 bases between them. The CDR3 extends over 17 amino acids. The CDR3 sequence: CASSQDLPEDRSEKLFF. The CDR3 DNA is TGTGCCAGCAGCCAAGATCTTCCGGAGGACAGATCTGAAAAACTGTTTTTT.

This chain connects TRBV7-2 to TRBJ2-1; the D is unclear. The CDR3 covers 14 residues. CDR1 and CDR2 from the germline V gene are SGHTA and FQGNSA. Trimming removed 5 bases at V and 15 bases at J, with 23 bases between. This CDR3 reads CASSPPGRPPEWFF. DNA for the CDR3: TGTGCCAGCAGCCCCCCCGGCAGGCCTCCAGAGTGGTTCTTC. Drawing the rest from reference TRBV7-2 and TRBJ2-1, the complete variable domain is GAGVSQSPSNKVTEKGKDVELRCDPISGHTALYWYRQSLGQGLEFLIYFQGNSAPDKSGLPSDRFSAERTGGSVSTLTIQRTQQEDSAVYLCASSPPGRPPEWFFGPGTRLTVL.

J is TRBJ2-1 and V is TRBV19; no reliable D call. CDR1 is LNHDA, CDR2 SQIVND, per germline (reference sequence). V shed 4 bases and J shed 4 bases, with 8 bases lying between them. There are 13 residues in the CDR3. CDR3 in DNA: TGTGCCAGTAGTAACAGCCAATACAATGAGCAGTTCTTC. It encodes CASSNSQYNEQFF. Filled out from reference TRBV19 and TRBJ2-1, the complete variable domain reads DGGITQSPKYLFRKEGQNVTLSCEQNLNHDAMYWYRQDPGQGLRLIYYSQIVNDFQKGDIAEGYSVSREKKESFPLTVTSAQKNPTAFYLCASSNSQYNEQFFGPGTRLTVL.

The chain employs TRBV7-9 and TRBJ2-7; TRBD2 matches at 10 bases. The CDR3 is made up of 15 amino acids. J was trimmed by 6 bases and V by 3 bases; bases with no gene match: 8. Per the germline V gene, CDR1 is SEHNR and CDR2 is FQNEAQ (reference sequence). CDR3 sequence reads: CASSLATSGTLEQYF. The CDR3 DNA is TGTGCCAGCAGCTTGGCAACTAGCGGGACTCTCGAGCAGTACTTC.

The rearrangement joins TRBV5-1 to TRBJ1-1, with 8 bases lining up with TRBD1. This CDR3 contains 15 residues. Germline values: CDR1 SGHRS, CDR2 YFSETQ. V trimming: 4 bases; J trimming: 0 bases; junction bases outside the gene matches: 5. The CDR3 spells CASSHGQGVNTEAFF. The DNA for the CDR3 is TGCGCCAGCAGCCACGGACAGGGTGTGAACACTGAAGCTTTCTTT.

This clone was counted only a few times. This chain uses TRBV6-5 with TRBJ2-5; 7 positions match TRBD1. Trimming cost V 2 bases and J 4 bases; bases outside gene matches: 4. Per the germline V gene, CDR1 is MNHEY and CDR2 is SVGAGI. There are 14 residues in the CDR3. CDR3: CASSYAHRGETQYF. In nucleotides, the CDR3 is TGTGCCAGCAGTTACGCCCACAGGGGAGAGACCCAGTACTTC.

Concerning this clone: An end of the junction differs from the germline gene, which may be a read error. The same CDR3 also results from other DNA sequences found in this sample. The chain is built from TRBV28 and TRBJ2-7; 7 nucleotides line up with TRBD1. This CDR3 comprises 14 residues. Germline V gives CDR1 MDHEN, CDR2 SYDVKM. CDR3 DNA: TGTGCCAGCGGGAAAAGGGGACAGTTCTACGAGCAGTATTTC. Protein sequence: CASGKRGQFYEQYF.

This clone has a handful of counts. The genes are TRBV12-5 and TRBJ2-7; 9 bases line up with TRBD1. Germline CDR1 LGHNT, CDR2 FRNRAP. The CDR3 runs to 13 residues. Germline trimming cut 7 bases from V and 4 bases from J; bases unmatched to any gene: 5. CDR3: CASETGGMYEQYF. The CDR3 region has the DNA TGTGCTAGTGAAACAGGGGGCATGTACGAGCAGTACTTC.

This clone is a singleton in its sample. This chain links TRBV28 with TRBJ1-1, with a weak D call TRBD1 (5 bases). Germline CDR1 reads MDHEN; CDR2 reads SYDVKM. The CDR3 is 13 residues long. V was trimmed by 10 bases and J by 1 base, leaving 13 bases between them. Here the CDR3 reads CATSGVANTEAFF. DNA of the CDR3: TGTGCCACCTCGGGGGTCGCGAACACTGAAGCTTTCTTT.

The sample holds a few counts of this clone. The genes are TRBV6-5 and TRBJ2-1; tentative D call: TRBD1 (5 bases). The germline V gene encodes CDR1 MNHEY and CDR2 SVGAGI. V was clipped by 5 bases and J by 9 bases, with 11 bases between them. There are 12 residues in the CDR3. The CDR3 bases are TGTGCCAGCAGTCCAGGGTTAGGTGAGCAGTTCTTC. It specifies CASSPGLGEQFF.

The chain has TRBV18 and TRBJ2-7, with 10 bases that match TRBD2. There are 14 residues in the CDR3. The V gene's germline CDR1 is KGHSH and CDR2 LQKENI. Trimming removed 2 bases from V and 3 bases from J; junction bases left unmatched: 1. CDR3 protein: CASSPGLAVYEQYF. The CDR3 coding sequence is TGTGCCAGCTCACCAGGACTAGCGGTCTACGAGCAGTACTTC.

The chain couples TRBV28 to TRBJ2-7; 7 positions match TRBD1. CDR1 MDHEN and CDR2 SYDVKM come from the germline V gene. The length of the CDR3 is 15 residues. The J segment lost 6 bases and the V segment lost 7 bases, leaving 15 bases of the junction unmatched. The CDR3 here is CASNPRGQGVGEQYF. The CDR3 nucleotides are TGTGCCAGCAATCCGCGCGGCCAGGGGGTTGGCGAGCAGTACTTC.

The chain carries TRBV25-1 and TRBJ1-2, with 9 positions matching TRBD1. Trimming removed 1 base from V and 3 bases from J; junction bases left unmatched: 3. The CDR3 covers 15 residues. Germline-derived CDR1 and CDR2 are MGHDK and SYGVNS. Written as DNA, the CDR3 is TGTGCCAGCAGTGAATCTGGGACAGGGTACTATGGCTACACCTTC. This translates into CASSESGTGYYGYTF.

The V gene is TRBV7-2, the J gene TRBJ1-6; D remains unclear. CDR3 length equals 13 residues. The V gene's germline CDR1 is SGHTA and CDR2 FQGNSA. V gave up 1 base and J gave up 13 bases, with 11 bases separating them. The CDR3 protein is CASSLVGNRPLHF. Written as DNA, the CDR3 is TGTGCCAGCAGCTTAGTCGGTAATCGTCCCCTCCACTTT.

The J gene is TRBJ2-7, the V gene TRBV18; 9 bases match TRBD1. Germline CDR1 is KGHSH and CDR2 is LQKENI. This CDR3 contains 15 residues. Germline trimming cut 3 bases from V and 0 bases from J; bases unmatched to any gene: 3. CDR3 loop: CASSPGQGISYEQYF. CDR3 bases: TGTGCCAGCTCACCCGGACAGGGGATCTCCTACGAGCAGTACTTC. Combining the CDR3 with reference TRBV18 and TRBJ2-7 gives the whole variable domain NAGVMQNPRHLVRRRGQEARLRCSPMKGHSHVYWYRQLPEEGLKFMVYLQKENIIDESGMPKERFSAEFPKEGPSILRIQQVVRGDSAAYFCASSPGQGISYEQYFGPGTRLTVT.

The gene calls are TRBV30 and TRBJ1-1; 8 bases map to TRBD1. Germline values: CDR1 GTSNPN, CDR2 SVGIG (reference sequence). V trimming: 1 base; J trimming: 3 bases; junction bases outside the gene matches: 4. The CDR3 sequence is 14 residues long. The CDR3 here is CAWSGQGADTEAFF. Here the CDR3 DNA reads TGTGCCTGGAGTGGGCAGGGGGCCGACACTGAAGCTTTCTTT.

This rearrangement joins TRBV2 to TRBJ2-2; weak D call: TRBD2 (6 bases). CDR1 is SNHLY and CDR2 is FYNNEI in the germline V gene. This CDR3 comprises 16 residues. The V gene lost 9 bases and the J gene lost 7 bases, with 24 bases spanning the gap. CDR3 DNA: TGTGCCAGGGGGGGTTATCGCGAACAGGCAAGCGGGGAGCTGTTTTTT. This gives the protein CARGGYREQASGELFF.

The chain employs TRBV5-1 and TRBJ2-7, with D uncertain. With 1 base removed from V and 6 bases from J, the gap between germline ends came to 17 bases. The germline gives CDR1 SGHRS, CDR2 YFSETQ. This CDR3 contains 15 residues. CDR3 in DNA: TGCGCCAGCAGCTTGACGCCAAACCTCAACTCCGAGCAGTACTTC. Its protein is CASSLTPNLNSEQYF.

The CDR3 region is CASTALGLSQETQYF. CDR3 nucleotide sequence: TGTGCCAGCACGGCACTGGGCCTCTCCCAAGAGACCCAGTACTTC. The rearrangement joins TRBV6-1 to TRBJ2-5, with no clear D. The V and J ends lost 7 bases and 1 base respectively, with 16 bases between them. There are 15 residues in the CDR3. Per germline, CDR1 MNHNS and CDR2 SASEGT.

V usage is TRBV5-1 and J usage is TRBJ2-5; the D gene is possibly TRBD2 (5 bases). V lost 0 bases and J 7 bases, leaving 16 bases between the germline ends. Germline V CDR1 and CDR2: SGHRS, YFSETQ. This CDR3 is 15 amino acids long. The CDR3 DNA sequence: TGCGCCAGCAGCTTGGCCGCCGGAGGTCCAGGGACCCAGTACTTC. Translating it yields CASSLAAGGPGTQYF.